This entry lists 8 T cell receptor beta chains sequenced from one sample in a study of T cells after posttransplantation cyclophosphamide. Assay used: immunoSEQ multiplex PCR; TCRdb lists only in-frame clones, some missing. Found here are about 36,000 clones, no singletons; the ten largest cover roughly 1.3%. Sequenced material: PBMCs. These receptors came from a girl under 18 in good health, CMV-negative, and a related stem cell transplant donor.

This clone has a handful of counts. The CDR3 spells CSATRTSGNNEQFF. In DNA, the CDR3 is TGCAGCGCGACAAGGACTAGCGGGAACAATGAGCAGTTCTTC. V usage is TRBV29-1 and J usage is TRBJ2-1; 12 positions match TRBD2. V trimming: 7 bases; J trimming: 5 bases; junction bases outside the gene matches: 6. This CDR3 comprises 14 residues. Per the germline V gene, CDR1 is SQVTM and CDR2 is ANQGSEA.

This clone was observed many times. The CDR3 loop reads CASSPKDGVYTF. Here the CDR3 DNA reads TGTGCCAGCAGCCCGAAAGACGGGGTCTACACCTTC. The V and J genes are TRBV7-3 and TRBJ1-2; no firm D call. Germline V lookup: CDR1 SGHTA, CDR2 FQGTGA. Trimming took off 5 bases at V and 10 bases at J, with 14 bases between the two ends. This CDR3 contains 12 residues.

This clone was seen ten or more times. This chain joins TRBV9 and TRBJ1-1; 11 bases fit TRBD1. V dropped 2 bases and J dropped 0; count of bases not matched to a gene: 3. The CDR3 length is 16 residues. Per the germline V gene, CDR1 is SGDLS and CDR2 is YYNGEE. CDR3 loop: CASSVGTGGMNTEAFF. The CDR3 bases are TGTGCCAGCAGCGTCGGGACAGGGGGTATGAACACTGAAGCTTTCTTT. Based on the CDR3 plus reference TRBV9 and TRBJ1-1, the full variable domain is DSGVTQTPKHLITATGQRVTLRCSPRSGDLSVYWYQQSLDQGLQFLIQYYNGEERAKGNILERFSAQQFPDLHSELNLSSLELGDSALYFCASSVGTGGMNTEAFFGQGTRLTVV.

This clone was observed a handful of times. This chain connects TRBV9 to TRBJ2-5; tentative D call: TRBD1 (5 bases). Trimming took 0 bases from V and 2 from J, leaving 14 bases between them. Per germline, CDR1 SGDLS and CDR2 YYNGEE. The CDR3 is made up of 16 amino acids. This chain's CDR3 is CASSVATGRVQETQYF. CDR3 DNA sequence: TGTGCCAGCAGCGTAGCTACAGGCAGGGTGCAAGAGACCCAGTACTTC.

This clone was observed at least ten times. The chain links TRBV19 to TRBJ2-2; TRBD2 matches 9 bases. Germline lookup yields CDR1 LNHDA and CDR2 SQIVND (reference sequence). The CDR3 covers 15 residues. Trimming removed 5 bases from V and 6 bases from J; junction bases left unmatched: 7. The CDR3, as DNA: TGTGCCAGTAGTGGCCTTGCGGGAGGGTCCGGGGAGCTGTTTTTT. Translating gives CASSGLAGGSGELFF.

This clone has ten or more counts. V usage is TRBV5-5 and J usage is TRBJ1-2; weak D call: TRBD1 (5 bases). The length of the CDR3 is 15 residues. V gave up 2 bases and J gave up 2 bases, with 13 bases separating them. Germline lookup yields CDR1 SGHKS and CDR2 YYEKEE (reference sequence). The CDR3 region is CASSFAYPGNYGYTF. CDR3 in DNA: TGTGCCAGCAGCTTCGCTTATCCAGGGAACTATGGCTACACCTTC.

At least ten counts were recorded for this clone. The genes are TRBV5-1 and TRBJ2-5; 8 nucleotides line up with TRBD2. The CDR3 is 14 residues long. J was trimmed by 4 bases and V by 3 bases; bases with no gene match: 5. Germline values: CDR1 SGHRS, CDR2 YFSETQ. The CDR3 is CASSSGAGGETQYF. The DNA for the CDR3 is TGCGCCAGCAGCTCCGGCGCGGGGGGAGAGACCCAGTACTTC.

This clone was picked up many times. The chain links TRBV6-4 to TRBJ2-3; TRBD2 matches at 10 bases. This CDR3 is 16 amino acids long. Germline V gives CDR1 MRHNA, CDR2 SNTAGT. With 2 bases clipped from V and 1 base from J, the junction kept 3 bases outside the gene matches. The CDR3 DNA follows: TGTGCCAGCAGTGACATAGCGGGAGGCGGCACAGATACGCAGTATTTT. Protein product: CASSDIAGGGTDTQYF.